This record concerns one T cell receptor beta chain sequence. Its antigen is as yet unknown. This sample was included in a study of response to subunit inactivated influenza vaccine. Regarding the study as a whole: Few new T cells, the authors suggested, are recruited by each seasonal influenza vaccination.

Germline V gene lookup returns CDR1 LGHNA and CDR2 YSLEER. V was cut by 1 base and J by 0 bases, with 18 bases left in between. The CDR3 is made up of 18 amino acids. Each CDR3 protein is one row after TCRdb ran MiXCR on the RT-PCR reads. The sample holds fewer than 250,000 distinct CDR3 sequences, approximately 14% seen once. This chain uses TRBV4-3 with TRBJ1-1; a possible D gene is TRBD1 (5 bases). Specimen: CD8+ T cells sorted from PBMCs, collected 5 days after vaccination. The source of this sequence is a man aged 45 to 65 who received an inactivated influenza vaccine. The CDR3: CASSQGWGLAFMNTEAFF. Written as DNA, the CDR3 is TGCGCCAGCAGCCAAGGTTGGGGACTCGCGTTCATGAACACTGAAGCTTTCTTT.